This T cell receptor beta chain comes out of a study of blood T cell repertoires in COVID-19. Across the whole study: Samples of COVID-19 (acute and convalescent) were obtained from the United States, Italy and Spain. T cells, B-cell-depleted T cells, or PBMCs supplied cDNA or gDNA.

The authors' processing: Amplification with reference gene primers provided the estimates of nucleated cell counts. Produced via immunoSEQ multiplex PCR; TCRdb's table is partial and in-frame only. The V and J calls and clone size are taken from that table; D and trimming were inferred from the DNA. The table includes roughly 250,000 clones, about 87% detected once. CDR1 and CDR2 (germline): MNHEY, SVGAGI. The CDR3 runs 14 residues. The V segment lost 2 bases and the J segment 5 bases; nucleotides outside the gene matches: 2. What was sequenced was peripheral blood. The sequence derives from a man aged 55 to 70 who had recovered from COVID-19. J is TRBJ2-1 and V is TRBV6-5; 8 positions agree with TRBD2. CDR3 sequence reads: CASSYMRGDNEQFF. The CDR3 DNA reads as TGTGCCAGCAGTTACATGCGGGGGGACAATGAGCAGTTCTTC.